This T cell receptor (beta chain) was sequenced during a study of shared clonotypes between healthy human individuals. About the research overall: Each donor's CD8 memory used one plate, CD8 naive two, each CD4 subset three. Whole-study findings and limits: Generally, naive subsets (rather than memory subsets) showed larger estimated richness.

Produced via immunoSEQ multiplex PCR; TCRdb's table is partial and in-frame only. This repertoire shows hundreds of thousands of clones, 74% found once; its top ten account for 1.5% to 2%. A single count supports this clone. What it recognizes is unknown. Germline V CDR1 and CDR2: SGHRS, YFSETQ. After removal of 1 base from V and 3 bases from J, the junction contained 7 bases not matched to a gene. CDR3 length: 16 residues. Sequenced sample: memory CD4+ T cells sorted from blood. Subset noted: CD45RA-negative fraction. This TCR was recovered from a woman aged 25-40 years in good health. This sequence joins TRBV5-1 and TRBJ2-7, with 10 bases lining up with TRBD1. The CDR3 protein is CASSLSARDRGYEQYF. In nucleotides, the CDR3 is TGCGCCAGCAGCTTGTCGGCGCGGGACAGGGGCTACGAGCAGTACTTC.